This TCR beta chain originates from a study of T-cell reconstitution after alpha-beta-depleted transplantation in children. Study-level points and caveats: Two months or so post-transplant, alpha-beta T cells reportedly derived from several hundred expanded graft clones. Newly made T cells mostly supplied T-cell counts and diversity one year after transplant.

The V gene's germline CDR1 is SGDLS and CDR2 YYNGEE. V lost 4 bases and J 7 bases, leaving 18 bases between the germline ends. The CDR3 length is 14 residues. This clonotype turned up a few times. The antigen is unknown. As it was prepared, the TCRbeta library received unique molecular identifiers. One entry per CDR3 protein results from TCRdb running MiXCR on the PCR reads. The sample contains about a million distinct CDR3 sequences, about 29% of which appear only once. The sequence came from a boy under three years old who had a stem cell transplant for SCID, so the T cells may come from the graft donor. The material was PBMCs, mostly from graft donor cells, obtained 360 days after TCRalphabeta/CD19-depleted stem cell transplant. The chain links TRBV9 to TRBJ2-7; D possibly corresponds to TRBD2 (5 bases). CDR3 DNA: TGTGCCAGCAGCCCTATGGGAGTCCCCCTGGAGCAGTACTTC. It codes for CASSPMGVPLEQYF.